This T cell receptor beta chain was observed in a study of OX40 agonist ivuxolimab in advanced cancers. As for the study in general: Patients receiving dose escalation had hepatocellular carcinoma, melanoma, renal cell or head and neck cancer. Findings and limits, study-wide: Researchers did not determine the expanded peripheral T cells' antigen specificity. Among the lowest peripheral clonal expansion occurred in 0.1-3.0 mg/kg partial responders.

There are 18 residues in the CDR3. The V end was cut by 4 bases, the J end by 0 bases, with 16 bases between. CDR1 MDHEN and CDR2 SYDVKM come from the germline V gene. The assay was immunoSEQ multiplex PCR, and TCRdb's table has in-frame clones only and misses some. The sample lists some 67,000 clones; 85% were seen once. As concerns this clone: No antigen is known for it.

The chain recombines TRBV28 with TRBJ2-6; tentative D call: TRBD1 (6 bases). The TCR originated in an adult with an advanced solid tumor such as melanoma, head and neck, liver or kidney cancer. The source was CD4+ or CD8+ T cells sorted from blood, collected in a trial of the OX40 agonist ivuxolimab. This CDR3 is CASSWRQALLSGANVLTF. The CDR3 nucleotides are TGTGCCAGCAGTTGGAGACAGGCTCTTCTCTCTGGGGCCAACGTCCTGACTTTC.